These T cell receptor beta chains were read from a single sample in a study of blood T cell repertoires in COVID-19. Clones were sequenced by immunoSEQ multiplex PCR, and TCRdb holds only the in-frame ones, with some missing. The repertoire has about 130,000 clones, more than 75% of them found once; the top ten carry 2% to 3%. Sequencing input: peripheral blood. These receptors were collected from a middle-aged man with active COVID-19. Both conserved end residues are part of each CDR3. The order of the fields is D gene, V gene, J gene, CDR3 DNA, CDR3 protein. D genes are given only for firm matches.

NA	TRBV7-2	TRBJ2-7	TGTGCCAGCAGCTTAGCGGGGGGGCTGGGGGACGAGCAGTACTTC	CASSLAGGLGDEQYF
NA	TRBV24-1	TRBJ2-1	TGTGCCACCAGCGCTCTTACAAATGGTGAGCAGTTCTTC	CATSALTNGEQFF
TRBD1	TRBV12-3/TRBV12-4	TRBJ1-2	TGTGCCAGCAGGCCCCAGGGGGCGGGCGGCTACACCTTC	CASRPQGAGGYTF
NA	TRBV7-3	TRBJ1-5	TGTGCCAGCAGCTTATGCGCGCCCCAGCATTTT	CASSLCAPQHF
NA	TRBV7-2	TRBJ2-6	TGTGCCAGCAGCATCCAGGGCAGGAGCTCTGGGGCCAACGTCCTGACTTTC	CASSIQGRSSGANVLTF
NA	TRBV3-1/TRBV3-2	TRBJ1-1	TGTGCCAGCAGCCAAGGGAGGCCGAACACTGAAGCTTTCTTT	CASSQGRPNTEAFF
NA	TRBV3-1/TRBV3-2	TRBJ1-2	TGTGCCAGCAGCCAAGCGGGGAGGTTTGGCTACACCTTC	CASSQAGRFGYTF
NA	TRBV5-6	TRBJ1-1	TGTGCCAGCAGCTTGATTCAGGGTCGAGCTGAAGCTTTCTTT	CASSLIQGRAEAFF
TRBD1	TRBV6-4	TRBJ2-2	TGTGCCAGCAGAGCACAGGGGGCTGGCGGGGAGCTGTTTTTT	CASRAQGAGGELFF
TRBD1	TRBV11-3	TRBJ1-1	TGTGCCAGCGGCACAGGGGCGGGCACTGAAGCTTTCTTT	CASGTGAGTEAFF